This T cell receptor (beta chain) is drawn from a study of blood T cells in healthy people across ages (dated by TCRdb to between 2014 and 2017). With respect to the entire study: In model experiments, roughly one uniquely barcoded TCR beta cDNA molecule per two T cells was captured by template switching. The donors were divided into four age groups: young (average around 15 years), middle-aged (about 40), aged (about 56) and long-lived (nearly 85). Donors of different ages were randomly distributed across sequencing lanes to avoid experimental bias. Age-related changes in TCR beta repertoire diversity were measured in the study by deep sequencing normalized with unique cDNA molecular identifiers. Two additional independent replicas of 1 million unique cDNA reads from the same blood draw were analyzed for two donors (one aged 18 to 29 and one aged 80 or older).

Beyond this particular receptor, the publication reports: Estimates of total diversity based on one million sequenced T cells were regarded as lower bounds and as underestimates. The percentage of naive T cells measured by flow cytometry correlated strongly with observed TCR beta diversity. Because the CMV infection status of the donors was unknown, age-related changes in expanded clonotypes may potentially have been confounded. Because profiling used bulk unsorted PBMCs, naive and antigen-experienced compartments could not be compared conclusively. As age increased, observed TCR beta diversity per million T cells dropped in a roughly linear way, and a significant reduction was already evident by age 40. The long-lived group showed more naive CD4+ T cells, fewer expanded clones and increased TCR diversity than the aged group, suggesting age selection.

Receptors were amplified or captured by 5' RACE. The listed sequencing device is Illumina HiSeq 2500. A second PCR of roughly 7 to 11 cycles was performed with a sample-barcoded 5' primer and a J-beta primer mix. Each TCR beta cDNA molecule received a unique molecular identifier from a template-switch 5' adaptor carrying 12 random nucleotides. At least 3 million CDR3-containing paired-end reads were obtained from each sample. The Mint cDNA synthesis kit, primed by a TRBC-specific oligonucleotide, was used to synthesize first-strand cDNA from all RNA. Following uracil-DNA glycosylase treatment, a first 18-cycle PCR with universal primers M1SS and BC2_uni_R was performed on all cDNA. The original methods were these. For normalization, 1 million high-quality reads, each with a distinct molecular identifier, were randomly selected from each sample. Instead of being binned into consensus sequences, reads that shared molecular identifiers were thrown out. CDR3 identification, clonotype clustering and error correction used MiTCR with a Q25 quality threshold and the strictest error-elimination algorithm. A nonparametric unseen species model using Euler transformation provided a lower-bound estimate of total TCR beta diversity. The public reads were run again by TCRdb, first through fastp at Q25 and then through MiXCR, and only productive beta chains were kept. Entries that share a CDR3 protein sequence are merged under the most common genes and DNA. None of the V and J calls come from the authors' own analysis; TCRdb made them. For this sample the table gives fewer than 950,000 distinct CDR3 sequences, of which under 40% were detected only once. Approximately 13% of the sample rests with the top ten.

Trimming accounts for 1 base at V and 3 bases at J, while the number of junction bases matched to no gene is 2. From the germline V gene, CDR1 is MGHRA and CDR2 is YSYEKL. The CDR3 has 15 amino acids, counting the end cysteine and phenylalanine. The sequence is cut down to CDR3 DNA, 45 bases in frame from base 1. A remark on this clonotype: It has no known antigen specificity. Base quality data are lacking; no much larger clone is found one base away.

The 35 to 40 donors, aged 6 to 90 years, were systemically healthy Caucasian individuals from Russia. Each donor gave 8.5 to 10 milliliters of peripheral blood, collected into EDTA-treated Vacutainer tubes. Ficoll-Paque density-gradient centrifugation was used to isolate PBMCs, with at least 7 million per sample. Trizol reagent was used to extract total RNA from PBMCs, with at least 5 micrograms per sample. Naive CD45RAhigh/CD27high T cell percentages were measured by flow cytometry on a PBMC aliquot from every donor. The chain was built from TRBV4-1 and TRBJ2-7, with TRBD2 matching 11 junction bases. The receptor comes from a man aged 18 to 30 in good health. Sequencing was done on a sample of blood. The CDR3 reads CASSQGTSGLYEQYF. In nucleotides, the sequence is TGCGCCAGCAGCCAAGGGACTAGCGGGCTCTACGAGCAGTACTTC.